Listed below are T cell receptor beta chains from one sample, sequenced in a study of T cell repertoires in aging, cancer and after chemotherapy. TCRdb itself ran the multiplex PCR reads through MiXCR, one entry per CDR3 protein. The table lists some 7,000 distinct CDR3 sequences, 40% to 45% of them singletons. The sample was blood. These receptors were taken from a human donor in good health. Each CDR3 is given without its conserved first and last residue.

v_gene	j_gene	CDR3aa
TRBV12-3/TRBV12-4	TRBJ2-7	ASSPTYEQY
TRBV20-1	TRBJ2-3	SAQTGTGDADTQY
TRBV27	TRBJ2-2	ASSDRVNTGELF
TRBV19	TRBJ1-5	ASSDLQGSNQPQH
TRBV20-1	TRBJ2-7	SALGPHGDEQY
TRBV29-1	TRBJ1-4	SAMGGPNEKLF
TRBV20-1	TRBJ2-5	SASGGGPQETQY
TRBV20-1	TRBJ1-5	SAAGQGEVQPQH
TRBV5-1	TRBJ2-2	ASSLVWAANTGELF
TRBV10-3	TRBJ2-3	AISDRGGGTDTQY
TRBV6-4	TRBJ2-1	ASSDSGTGRDEQF
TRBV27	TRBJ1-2	ASSLWSGELYGYT
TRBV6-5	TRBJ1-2	ASSYSKGRGNYGYT
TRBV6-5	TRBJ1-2	ASSYRHLDRQYYGYT
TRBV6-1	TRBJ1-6	ASCRVVSPLH
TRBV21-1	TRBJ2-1	ASSRGTNNEQF
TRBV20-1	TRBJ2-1	SADRGGEQF
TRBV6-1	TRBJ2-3	ASSEGEGADTQY
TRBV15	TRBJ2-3	ATSRATGDADTQY
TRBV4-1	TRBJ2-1	ASSQSLATSGNNEQF
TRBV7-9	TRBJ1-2	ASSFNGQGANYGYT
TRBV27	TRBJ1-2	ASSVRDGYGYT
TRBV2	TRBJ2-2	ASSVQGAEGGELF
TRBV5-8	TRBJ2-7	ASSSPTGSYEQY
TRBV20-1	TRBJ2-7	SARDTLQVGSSYEQY
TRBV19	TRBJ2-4	ASSIDRAGSKNIQY
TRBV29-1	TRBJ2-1	SVGGRGAYNEQF
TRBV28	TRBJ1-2	ASSLGGSNYGYT
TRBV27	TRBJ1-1	ASSLSEPSNTEAF
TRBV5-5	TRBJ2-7	ARSFFPGTGIHEQY
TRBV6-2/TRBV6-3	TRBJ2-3	ASGPLSVQESTDTQY
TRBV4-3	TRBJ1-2	ASSQALAALGYT
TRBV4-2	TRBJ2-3	ASSQDASGGADTQY
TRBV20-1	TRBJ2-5	SARDWASGGLLETQY
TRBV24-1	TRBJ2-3	ATSDYREDTQY
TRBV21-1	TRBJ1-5	ASSRRQGRINQPQH
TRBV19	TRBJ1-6	ASSMGGDSPLH
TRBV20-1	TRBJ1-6	SAIDILRDSYNSPLH
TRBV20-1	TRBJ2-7	SARDSTAAYEQY
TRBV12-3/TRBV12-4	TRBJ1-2	ASSFGTGYGYT
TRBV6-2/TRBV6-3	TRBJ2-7	ASSTYGGAYEQY
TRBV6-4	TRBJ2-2	ASSWTSGRTGELF
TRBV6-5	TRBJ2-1	ASSRSTGFPYNEQF
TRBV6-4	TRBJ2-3	ASSDNGGATDTQY
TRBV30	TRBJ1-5	AWSGGQGKPQH
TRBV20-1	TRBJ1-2	SATGHSSSYT
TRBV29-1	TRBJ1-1	SAAGVGGKNTEAF
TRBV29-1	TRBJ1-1	SVARTVMNTEAF
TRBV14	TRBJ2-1	ASSHSPGLPTYEQF
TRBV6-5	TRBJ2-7	ASSLTGYEQY
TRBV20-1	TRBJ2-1	SARKPLVYNKGRWDYEQF
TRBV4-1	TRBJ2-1	ASSQDGSDYNEQF
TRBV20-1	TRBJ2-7	SARTGSYEQY
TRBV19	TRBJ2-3	ASYGQGAHSSTDTQY